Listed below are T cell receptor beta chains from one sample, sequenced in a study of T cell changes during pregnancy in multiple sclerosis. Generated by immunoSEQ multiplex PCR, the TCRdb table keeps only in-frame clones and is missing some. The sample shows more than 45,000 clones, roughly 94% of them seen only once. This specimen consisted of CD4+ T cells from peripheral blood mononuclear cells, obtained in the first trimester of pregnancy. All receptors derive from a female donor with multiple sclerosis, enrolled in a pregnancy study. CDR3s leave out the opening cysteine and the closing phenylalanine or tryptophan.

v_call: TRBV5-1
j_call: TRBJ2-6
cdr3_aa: ASSLDYSGANVLT

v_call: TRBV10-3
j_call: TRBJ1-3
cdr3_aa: ATHPREVGNTIY

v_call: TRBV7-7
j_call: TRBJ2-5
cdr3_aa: ASSPYASLRVGRGEETQY

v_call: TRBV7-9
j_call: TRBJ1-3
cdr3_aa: ASSPEQGAGNTIY

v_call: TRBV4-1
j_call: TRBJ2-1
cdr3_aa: ASSQEESGGAWNEQF

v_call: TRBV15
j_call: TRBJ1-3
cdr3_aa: ATSSPNQGAGNTIY

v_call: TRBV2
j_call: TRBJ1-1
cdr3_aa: ASSADRTPINTEAF

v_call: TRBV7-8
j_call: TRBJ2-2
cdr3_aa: ASSRGRGQRTGELF

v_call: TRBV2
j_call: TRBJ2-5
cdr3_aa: ASSSDRYQETQY

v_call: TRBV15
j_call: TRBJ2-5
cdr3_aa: ATSRDRGLQETQY

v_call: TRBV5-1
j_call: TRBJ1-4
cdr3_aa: ASSRTGGTNEKLF

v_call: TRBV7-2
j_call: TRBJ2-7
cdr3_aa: ASSWLAGGIYEQY

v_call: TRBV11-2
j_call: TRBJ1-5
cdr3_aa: ASSSQGNQPQH

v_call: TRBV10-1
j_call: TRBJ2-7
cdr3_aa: ASSDATDGQSYEQY

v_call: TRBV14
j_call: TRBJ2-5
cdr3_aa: ASSQFTDYQETQY

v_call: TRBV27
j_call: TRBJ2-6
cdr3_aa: ASRKDQGSGANVLT

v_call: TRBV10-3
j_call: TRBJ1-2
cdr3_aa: AITPRDREIYT

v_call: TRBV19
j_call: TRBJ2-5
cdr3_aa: ASSTTRSELETQY

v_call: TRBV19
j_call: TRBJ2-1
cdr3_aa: ASSRTGVSEQF

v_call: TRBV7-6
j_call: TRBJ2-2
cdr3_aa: ASSTGTAGSTGELF

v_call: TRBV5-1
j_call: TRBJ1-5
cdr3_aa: ASSPGEGPQH

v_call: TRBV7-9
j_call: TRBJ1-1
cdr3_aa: AGGQGASEAF

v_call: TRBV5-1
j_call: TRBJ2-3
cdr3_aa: ASSPFRDRNTDTQY

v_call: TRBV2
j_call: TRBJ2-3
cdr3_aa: ASRGQGSDTQY

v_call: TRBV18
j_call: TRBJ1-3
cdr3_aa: ASSLGQGISSGNTIY

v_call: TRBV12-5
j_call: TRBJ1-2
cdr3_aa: ASASLGTVRLYGYT

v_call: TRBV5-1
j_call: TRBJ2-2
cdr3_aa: ASSPDRSLTGELF

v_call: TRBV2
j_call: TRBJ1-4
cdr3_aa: ASSTDRGHNEKLF

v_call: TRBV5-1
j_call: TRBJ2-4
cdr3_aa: ASSLPGVNIQY

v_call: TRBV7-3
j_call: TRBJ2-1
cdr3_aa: ASSLTRGSSYNEQF

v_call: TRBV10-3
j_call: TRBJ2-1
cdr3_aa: AISEGGQRGNEQF

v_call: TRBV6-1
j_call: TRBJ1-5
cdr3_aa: ASTGGSFSNQPQH

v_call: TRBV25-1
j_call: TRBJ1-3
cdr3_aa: ASSDRGTSSGNTIY

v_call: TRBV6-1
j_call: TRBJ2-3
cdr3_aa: ATWGLAGGTDTQY

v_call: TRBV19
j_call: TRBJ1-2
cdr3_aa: ASNNGQARNFYGYT

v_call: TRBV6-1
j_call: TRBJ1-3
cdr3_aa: ASTGASFSGNTIY

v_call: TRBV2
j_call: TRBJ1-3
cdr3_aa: ASSVGRHISGNTIY

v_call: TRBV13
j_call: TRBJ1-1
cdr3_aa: ASSLAGGVKNTEAF

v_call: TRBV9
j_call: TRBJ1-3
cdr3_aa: ASSGLGQGVAGHTIY

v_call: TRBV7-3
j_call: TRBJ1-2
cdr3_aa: ASSLTREDGYT